This T cell receptor (beta chain) comes out of a study of identical twins. Study-level points and caveats: Cross-sectional statistics underpinned the conclusions; the same donors were not followed. Within monozygotic twins, out-of-frame TCR alpha sharing was underestimated by the models.

As to this clonotype: Antigen unknown.

CDR1 DFQATT and CDR2 SNEGSKA come from the germline V gene (reference sequence). The CDR3 has 15 residues. Trimming cost V 3 bases and J 7 bases, with 19 bases left between them. Template switching added a universal primer site, and cDNA bore unique molecular identifiers. One entry per CDR3 protein results from TCRdb running MiXCR on the 5' RACE reads. The sample holds about 300,000 distinct CDR3 sequences; roughly an eighth are singletons and the top ten take roughly 7.8%. These sequences were also reported in another study, on yellow fever vaccine responses in identical twins.

The origin of this receptor is a woman aged 18-35 years in good health. This sequence joins TRBV20-1 and TRBJ2-1, with D tentatively TRBD2 (6 bases). Sequenced input: CD8+ T cells sorted from blood. CDR3: CSARLLGPGGNEQFF. In DNA, the CDR3 is TGCAGTGCTAGGTTACTGGGCCCAGGAGGGAATGAGCAGTTCTTC.